This note documents a single T cell receptor (beta chain) sequence. Its antigen is currently not known. Qualities for individual bases were not recorded, and no much larger clone is one base off. This sample was included in a study of T-cell memory formation after mild COVID-19 listed by TCRdb under 2021. Background on the whole study: Most TCR sequence clusters were specific to one of the two donors. In a couple of donors, T-cell clones that expanded and contracted after mild COVID-19 were followed by sequencing TCRalpha and TCRbeta repertoires longitudinally. Two young, previously healthy adult volunteers, one female and one male, were included in the cohort. On the study overall, not on this receptor specifically: Some responding clones were found in pre-infection memory, which suggests that pre-existing cross-reactive memory T cells took part in the SARS-CoV-2 response. The study covered only a couple of mild cases, and larger cohorts including severe cases with pre-infection samples were considered necessary. SARS-CoV-2 specificity was not confirmed for the second-wave clones peaking on day 37. Contracting CD4+ clones turned up mainly in the CM and EM memory subsets, whereas EMRA was where CD8+ clones were enriched. Clones contracting from day 15 to 85 had balanced CD4/CD8 phenotypes, while a second wave expanding from day 15 to 37 was biased towards CD4+.

Relative to germline, V is missing 5 bases and J is missing 8 bases, with 9 bases of the junction outside any gene match. From cysteine to phenylalanine, the CDR3 is 15 amino acids long. CDR3 DNA is the only sequence kept; it has 45 bases, read in frame from the first base. The germline V gene sets CDR1 to MGHRA and CDR2 to YSYEKL. Ficoll-Paque density gradient centrifugation was used to isolate PBMCs. Sequencing was performed on an Illumina NovaSeq 6000. Using 5'RACE with constant-segment primers, TCRalpha and TCRbeta cDNA libraries were constructed, with sample barcodes and unique molecular identifiers added in the process. Trizol reagent was used to extract RNA from every sample. The libraries were amplified in two PCR steps, and the second step added a second sample barcode and Illumina TruSeq adapters. Sequencing of libraries was performed on an Illumina NovaSeq with 2 x 150 bp paired-end reads. The study's own analysis went as follows. The reads were demultiplexed and collapsed into UMI-guided consensus sequences using migec v1.2.7. Using mixcr v2.1.11, the UMI consensuses were aligned to TRA and TRB V and J templates and assembled into clonotypes. A clonotype was counted as expanded or contracted only if both edgeR and NoisET called the change significant, with noise models trained on biological replicates. For edgeR calls, the cutoffs were a false discovery rate-adjusted p below 0.01 and a log2 fold-change threshold of 1. PCA with hierarchical clustering of max-normalized trajectories of the 1000 most abundant clonotypes was used as exploratory dynamics analysis. Each responding clone was given a CD4 or CD8 phenotype based on the CD4+ and CD8+ repertoires, which had been sequenced separately. TCRdb handled the public reads itself, with Q25 trimming in fastp and clone calling in MiXCR, and kept productive beta chains. Rows merge per CDR3 protein into single entries with the most common DNA and genes. TCRdb assigned the V and J calls; the authors' analysis was not used. In this sample the table shows more than 250,000 distinct CDR3 sequences, over 15% of which occur a single time. Of the sample, 22% falls within the top ten clones.

The TCR comes from a man aged 18-30 years who had mild COVID-19 (a few samples of this study predate the infection). The sample titles of this study are shuffled in the database, so cell type and time point are left out; the donor was told from shared clones. Input material: PBMCs or a T cell subset sorted from them (not recorded which). The chain is made from TRBV4-1 and TRBJ1-6, and TRBD1 matches 7 of the central bases. CDR3 protein: CASSAPGQHDSPLHF. The DNA sequence follows: TGCGCCAGCAGCGCACCGGGACAGCATGATTCACCCCTCCACTTT.